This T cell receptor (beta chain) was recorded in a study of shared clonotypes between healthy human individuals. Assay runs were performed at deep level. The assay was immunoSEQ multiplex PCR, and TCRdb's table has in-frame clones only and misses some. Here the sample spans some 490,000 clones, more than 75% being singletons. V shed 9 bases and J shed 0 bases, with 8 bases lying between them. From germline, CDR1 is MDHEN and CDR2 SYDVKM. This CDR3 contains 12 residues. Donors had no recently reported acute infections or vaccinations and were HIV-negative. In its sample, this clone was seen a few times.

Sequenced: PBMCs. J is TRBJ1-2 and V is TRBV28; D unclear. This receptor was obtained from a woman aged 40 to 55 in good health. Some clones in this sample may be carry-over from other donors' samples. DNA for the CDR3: TGTGCCAGTACACGACCTAACTATGGCTACACCTTC. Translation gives CASTRPNYGYTF.